Listed below are T cell receptor beta chains from one sample, sequenced in a study of beta chain features in type 1 diabetes. The method was immunoSEQ multiplex PCR; TCRdb's version includes in-frame clones alone and lacks a portion of them. The sample consists of under 300,000 clones, around 25% of them appearing once. Material: naive CD4+ T cells from blood. These receptors were obtained from a woman aged 25-40 years with type 1 diabetes. CDR3s include the opening cysteine and the closing phenylalanine or tryptophan. D genes are given only for firm matches. The size field is filled for only some rows; it gives once, few, many or a size class.

V gene	D gene	J gene	CDR3 length	clone size	CDR3 protein	CDR3 DNA
TRBV7-3	-	TRBJ2-6	15	few	CASSLQASGANVLTF	TGTGCCAGCAGCTTACAGGCCTCTGGGGCCAACGTCCTGACTTTC
TRBV30	-	TRBJ2-7	13	-	CAWSVSQFYEQYF	TGTGCCTGGAGTGTATCCCAGTTTTACGAGCAGTACTTC
TRBV18	TRBD2	TRBJ2-5	18	few	CASSPQGLAGGFGETQYF	TGTGCCAGCTCACCACAAGGACTAGCGGGAGGGTTTGGAGAGACCCAGTACTTC
TRBV7-3	TRBD2	TRBJ2-1	15	-	CASSFGREVGNEQFF	TGTGCCAGCAGCTTCGGGCGGGAGGTGGGCAATGAGCAGTTCTTC
TRBV18	-	TRBJ1-1	15	-	CASSLLIGGSTEAFF	TGTGCCAGCTCACTACTCATTGGGGGGAGCACTGAAGCTTTCTTT
TRBV28	-	TRBJ2-5	15	few	CASSLRGPHRETQYF	TGTGCCAGCAGTTTAAGAGGGCCCCACCGAGAGACCCAGTACTTC
TRBV30	-	TRBJ1-1	9	few	CAWGREAFF	TGTGCCTGGGGGCGCGAAGCTTTCTTT
TRBV4-1	-	TRBJ2-7	14	-	CASSQDYGPYEQYF	TGCGCCAGCAGCCAAGACTATGGGCCCTACGAGCAGTACTTC
TRBV5-1	-	TRBJ2-2	15	-	CASRPGRRNTGELFF	TGCGCCAGCAGGCCCGGTCGTAGGAACACCGGGGAGCTGTTTTTT
TRBV19	TRBD2	TRBJ2-1	15	-	CASSISAGPYNEQFF	TGTGCCAGTAGTATTTCAGCGGGACCCTACAATGAGCAGTTCTTC
TRBV30	TRBD2	TRBJ2-1	14	few	CAWSPGLAGGLEFF	TGTGCCTGGAGTCCAGGACTAGCGGGAGGGCTGGAGTTCTTC
TRBV13	TRBD1	TRBJ1-2	14	few	CASTHEGQIYGYTF	TGTGCCAGCACCCACGAGGGACAGATTTATGGCTACACCTTC
TRBV28	TRBD2	TRBJ2-1	17	-	CASSRRPGLGDHNEQFF	TGTGCCAGCAGCCGAAGACCTGGACTAGGTGACCACAATGAGCAGTTCTTC
TRBV30	-	TRBJ2-7	12	-	CAWRSAGHEQYF	TGTGCCTGGAGATCGGCAGGTCACGAGCAGTACTTC
TRBV7-9	-	TRBJ2-7	13	few	CASSLYSSYEQYF	TGTGCCAGCAGCTTATATTCGTCCTACGAGCAGTACTTC
TRBV30	-	TRBJ1-1	13	-	CAWSIQENTEAFF	TGTGCCTGGAGCATACAGGAGAACACTGAAGCTTTCTTT
TRBV7-3	TRBD2	TRBJ2-3	18	-	CASSLTSTSGRSKDTQYF	TGTGCCAGCAGCTTAACGTCGACTAGCGGGAGGTCGAAGGATACGCAGTATTTT
TRBV7-3	TRBD2	TRBJ2-1	16	few	CASSSRTSGRDNEQFF	TGTGCCAGCAGCTCCCGGACTAGCGGGAGAGACAATGAGCAGTTCTTC
TRBV28	-	TRBJ2-1	13	-	CASSLAVYNEQFF	TGTGCCAGCAGTTTAGCGGTCTACAATGAGCAGTTCTTC
TRBV30	TRBD2	TRBJ2-1	15	-	CAWILAGGPYNEQFF	TGTGCCTGGATCCTGGCGGGAGGACCATACAATGAGCAGTTCTTC
TRBV7-3	TRBD1	TRBJ2-3	14	few	CASSDGTGTDTQYF	TGTGCCAGCAGCGACGGGACAGGCACAGATACGCAGTATTTT
TRBV6-5	TRBD2	TRBJ2-5	15	few	CATHGGGGSFETQYF	TGTGCCACCCACGGGGGGGGCGGGAGTTTTGAGACCCAGTACTTC
TRBV11-2	-	TRBJ1-1	14	few	CASSPRTGNTEAFF	TGTGCCAGCAGCCCTCGGACGGGAAACACTGAAGCTTTCTTT
TRBV2	TRBD1	TRBJ2-2	15	few	CASSPQGANTGELFF	TGTGCCAGCAGTCCGCAGGGGGCGAACACCGGGGAGCTGTTTTTT
TRBV9	-	TRBJ1-1	16	few	CASSVGARGSSTEAFF	TGTGCCAGCAGCGTAGGTGCGCGGGGAAGTAGCACTGAAGCTTTCTTT
TRBV5-1	-	TRBJ2-1	15	few	CASSFVGQTYNEQFF	TGCGCCAGCAGCTTCGTGGGCCAGACCTACAATGAGCAGTTCTTC
TRBV27	TRBD1	TRBJ2-1	14	-	CASTRQGAYNEQFF	TGTGCCAGCACGCGACAGGGGGCTTACAATGAGCAGTTCTTC
TRBV5-1	-	TRBJ1-3	14	-	CASSFGRVGDTIYF	TGCGCCAGCAGCTTTGGCAGGGTCGGAGACACCATATATTTT
TRBV5-1	-	TRBJ2-1	13	-	CASSLDPGNEQFF	TGCGCCAGCAGCTTGGATCCGGGGAATGAGCAGTTCTTC
TRBV29-1	-	TRBJ1-4	14	-	CSVVGAEKNEKLFF	TGCAGTGTCGTTGGGGCAGAAAAAAATGAAAAACTGTTTTTT
TRBV19	-	TRBJ1-1	14	-	CASRLSRGMAEAFF	TGTGCCAGTCGGCTTTCGCGAGGGATGGCTGAAGCTTTCTTT
TRBV11-2	-	TRBJ2-1	13	-	CASSQVSVLEQFF	TGTGCCAGCAGCCAAGTCTCGGTACTCGAGCAGTTCTTC
TRBV2	-	TRBJ2-1	15	few	CASSRTDVSYNEQFF	TGTGCCAGCAGCAGGACAGACGTCTCCTACAATGAGCAGTTCTTC
TRBV5-1	-	TRBJ1-2	13	-	CASGRTGNYGYTF	TGCGCCAGCGGCCGGACGGGGAACTATGGCTACACCTTC